A single sample is the source of the 13 T cell receptor beta chains below, sequenced in a study of CD8 T cells in Susac syndrome. Reverse transcription of roughly 0.45 to 1 ug RNA was carried out with random hexamers. TCRdb called the immunoSEQ multiplex PCR reads again in MiXCR, with one record for every CDR3 protein. Among about 400,000 distinct CDR3 sequences listed, 75% to 90% were seen once. Sequenced material: CD8+ T cells from PBMCs. The receptors originated from a human donor with multiple sclerosis.

This chain connects TRBV10-3 to TRBJ2-7, with D possibly matching TRBD2 (6 bases). With 6 bases removed from V and 6 bases from J, the gap between germline ends came to 18 bases. This CDR3 is built from 14 residues. Looked up from germline, CDR1 is ENHRY and CDR2 is SYGVKD. The CDR3 DNA reads as TGTGCCATCAGAGACGGGGCGTCAGCGGGCGAGCAGTACTTC. Translated, it gives CAIRDGASAGEQYF.

This rearrangement joins TRBV6-1 to TRBJ1-1, with 7 bases matching TRBD1. CDR1 is MNHNS and CDR2 is SASEGT in the germline V gene. This CDR3 spans 11 amino acids. Losses at the gene ends were 9 bases for V and 8 bases for J; bases not matched to a gene: 6. The CDR3 bases are TGTGCCAGTCCCGGACAGGAAGAAGCTTTCTTT. Protein: CASPGQEEAFF.

As for this clonotype: A much larger clone differs from this one at a single base, so this may be a read error. The V and J genes are TRBV6-5 and TRBJ1-1, with D uncertain. Trimming cost V 0 bases and J 1 base, with 3 bases left between them. Germline V gene lookup returns CDR1 MNHEY and CDR2 SVGAGI. This CDR3 is 13 amino acids long. The CDR3 protein is CASSYSANTEAFF. The CDR3 bases are TGTGCCAGCAGTTACTCTGCGAACACTGAAGCTTTCTTT.

The CDR3 DNA is TGTGCCAGCAGTCACCGGGACAGGGGGATCTATGGCTACACCTTC. It encodes CASSHRDRGIYGYTF. The chain employs TRBV7-9 and TRBJ1-2; 11 nucleotides agree with TRBD1. Germline V gene data show CDR1 as SEHNR and CDR2 as FQNEAQ (reference sequence). With 6 bases clipped from V and 4 bases from J, the junction kept 7 bases outside the gene matches. There are 15 residues in the CDR3.

This clonotype is a singleton in its sample. The chain is built from TRBV19 and TRBJ1-2; 9 bases are shared with TRBD1. Germline V gives CDR1 LNHDA, CDR2 SQIVND (reference sequence). J was trimmed by 2 bases and V by 9 bases; bases with no gene match: 16. This CDR3 has 17 amino acids. This CDR3 is CASLDRDREDLNYGYTF. DNA for the CDR3: TGTGCCAGCCTCGACCGGGACAGGGAAGACCTCAACTATGGCTACACCTTC.

This CDR3 reads CASPGALGGNEQFF. DNA for the CDR3: TGTGCCTCCCCAGGGGCCTTGGGGGGGAATGAGCAGTTCTTC. J is TRBJ2-1 and V is TRBV7-9; tentatively, D is TRBD2 (7 bases). Trimming left V 11 bases short and J 7 bases short, with 21 bases between. This CDR3 is 14 amino acids long. Germline lookup yields CDR1 SEHNR and CDR2 FQNEAQ (reference sequence).

The sample holds a few counts of this clonotype. This rearrangement joins TRBV7-9 to TRBJ2-7; D not certain. The CDR3 length is 10 residues. The germline gives CDR1 SEHNR, CDR2 FQNEAQ (reference sequence). V was trimmed by 8 bases and J by 5 bases, leaving 7 bases between them. CDR3 nucleotides: TGTGCCAGCGGTTCCCACGAGCAGTACTTC. It yields the protein CASGSHEQYF.

This chain joins TRBV9 and TRBJ1-1; tentative D call: TRBD1 (5 bases). Per germline, CDR1 SGDLS and CDR2 YYNGEE. V was cut by 0 bases and J by 1 base, with 10 bases left in between. This CDR3 contains 15 residues. The CDR3 region has the DNA TGTGCCAGCAGCGTAGGTGCAGGGCGGAACACTGAAGCTTTCTTT. This encodes CASSVGAGRNTEAFF.

The rearrangement joins TRBV25-1 to TRBJ2-5, with 8 bases identical to TRBD1. The CDR3 is made up of 14 amino acids. V lost 10 bases, J lost 4 bases, and 11 bases stayed unmatched. CDR1 MGHDK and CDR2 SYGVNS come from the germline V gene. The CDR3 DNA is TGTGCCACCAGACTGAGCAGGGGGCGAGAGACCCAGTACTTC. Translating it yields CATRLSRGRETQYF.

The J gene is TRBJ2-1, the V gene TRBV6-5; D ambiguous. This CDR3 has 14 residues. CDR1 is MNHEY, CDR2 SVGAGI, per germline. Trimming shortened V by 2 bases and J by 8 bases, and 13 bases separated the two germline ends. DNA for the CDR3: TGTGCCAGCAGTTACGGGTATTCATTCGATGAGCAGTTCTTC. Residues: CASSYGYSFDEQFF.

This clonotype has only a few counts. J is TRBJ2-2 and V is TRBV5-1, with a possible D match to TRBD1 (5 bases). Trimming took off 3 bases at V and 1 base at J, with 13 bases between the two ends. The germline V gene has CDR1 SGHRS and CDR2 YFSETQ. The CDR3 sequence is 16 residues long. This CDR3 reads CASSSFPTENTGELFF. CDR3 DNA sequence: TGCGCCAGCAGCTCCTTCCCGACAGAGAACACCGGGGAGCTGTTTTTT.

This chain links TRBV15 with TRBJ2-2; TRBD1 aligns across 8 bases. There are 14 residues in the CDR3. Germline loops: CDR1 LNHNV, CDR2 YYDKDF (reference sequence). Germline trimming cut 3 bases from V and 6 bases from J; bases unmatched to any gene: 3. This chain's CDR3 is CATSSRQGSGELFF. The CDR3 DNA is TGTGCCACCAGCAGTCGACAGGGGTCCGGGGAGCTGTTTTTT.

The chain has TRBV4-1 and TRBJ2-1; D not resolved. The germline gives CDR1 MGHRA, CDR2 YSYEKL. CDR3 size: 12 residues. Trimming stripped 2 bases from V and 7 bases from J, with 6 bases between. CDR3 nucleotide sequence: TGCGCCAGCAGCCAATTGACAAATGAGCAGTTCTTC. Amino acid sequence: CASSQLTNEQFF.